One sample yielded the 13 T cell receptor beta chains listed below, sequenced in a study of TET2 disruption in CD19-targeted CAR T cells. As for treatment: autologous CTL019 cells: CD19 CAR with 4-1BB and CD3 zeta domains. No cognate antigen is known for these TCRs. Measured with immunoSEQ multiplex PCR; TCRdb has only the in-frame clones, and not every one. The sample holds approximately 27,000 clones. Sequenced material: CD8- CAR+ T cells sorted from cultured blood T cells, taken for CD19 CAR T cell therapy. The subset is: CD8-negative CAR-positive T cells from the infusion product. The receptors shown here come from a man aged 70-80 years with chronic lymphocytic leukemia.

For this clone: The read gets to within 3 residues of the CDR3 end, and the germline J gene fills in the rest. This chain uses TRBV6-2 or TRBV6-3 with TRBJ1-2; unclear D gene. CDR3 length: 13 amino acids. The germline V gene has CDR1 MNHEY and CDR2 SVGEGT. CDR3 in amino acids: CASRPTSTDTYTF. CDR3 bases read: TGTGCCAGCAGGCCAACCAGCACAGATACC.

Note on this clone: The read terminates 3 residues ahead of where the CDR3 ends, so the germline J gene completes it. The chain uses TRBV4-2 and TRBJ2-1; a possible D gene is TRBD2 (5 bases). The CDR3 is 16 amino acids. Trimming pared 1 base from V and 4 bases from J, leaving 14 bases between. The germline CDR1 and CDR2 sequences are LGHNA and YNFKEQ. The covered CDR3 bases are TGTGCCAGCAGCCAAGCCCCGGGCAGCGGATACAATGAG. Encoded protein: CASSQAPGSGYNE. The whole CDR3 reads CASSQAPGSGYNEQFF.

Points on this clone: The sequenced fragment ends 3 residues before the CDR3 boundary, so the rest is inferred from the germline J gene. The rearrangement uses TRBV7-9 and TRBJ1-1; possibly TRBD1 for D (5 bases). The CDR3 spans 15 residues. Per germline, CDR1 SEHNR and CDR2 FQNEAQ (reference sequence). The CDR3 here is CASSMTSGAVYEAFF. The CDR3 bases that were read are TGTGCCAGCAGCATGACTAGCGGGGCCGTCTACGAG.

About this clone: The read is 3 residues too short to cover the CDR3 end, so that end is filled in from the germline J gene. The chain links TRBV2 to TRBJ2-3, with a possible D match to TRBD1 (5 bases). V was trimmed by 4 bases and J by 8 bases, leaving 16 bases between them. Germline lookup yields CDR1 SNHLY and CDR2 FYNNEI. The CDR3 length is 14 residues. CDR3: CASSVDTFWVTQYF. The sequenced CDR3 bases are TGTGCCAGCAGTGTGGACACCTTTTGGGTTACG.

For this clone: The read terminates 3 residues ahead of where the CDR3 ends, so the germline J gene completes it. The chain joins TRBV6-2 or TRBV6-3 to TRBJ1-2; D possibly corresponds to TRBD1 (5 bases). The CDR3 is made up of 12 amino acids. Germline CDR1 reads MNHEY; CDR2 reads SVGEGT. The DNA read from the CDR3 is TGTGCCAGCAGGCAGGGCTACAATGAC. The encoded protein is CASRQGYND. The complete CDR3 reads CASRQGYNDYTF.

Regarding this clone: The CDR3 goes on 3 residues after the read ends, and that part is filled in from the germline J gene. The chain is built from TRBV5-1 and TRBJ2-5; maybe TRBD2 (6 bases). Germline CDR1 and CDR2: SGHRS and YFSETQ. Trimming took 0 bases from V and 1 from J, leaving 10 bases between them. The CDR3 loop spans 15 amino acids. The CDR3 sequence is CASSLAAGSQETQYF. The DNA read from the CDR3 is TGCGCCAGCAGCTTGGCGGCGGGGAGCCAAGAGACC.

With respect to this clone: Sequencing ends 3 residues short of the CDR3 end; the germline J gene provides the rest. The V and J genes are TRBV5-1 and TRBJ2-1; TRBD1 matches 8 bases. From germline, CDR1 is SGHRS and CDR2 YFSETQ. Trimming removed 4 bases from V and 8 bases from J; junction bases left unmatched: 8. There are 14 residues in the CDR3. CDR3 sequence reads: CASSIGQGSDEQFF. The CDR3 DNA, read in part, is TGCGCCAGCAGCATTGGACAGGGTAGCGATGAG.

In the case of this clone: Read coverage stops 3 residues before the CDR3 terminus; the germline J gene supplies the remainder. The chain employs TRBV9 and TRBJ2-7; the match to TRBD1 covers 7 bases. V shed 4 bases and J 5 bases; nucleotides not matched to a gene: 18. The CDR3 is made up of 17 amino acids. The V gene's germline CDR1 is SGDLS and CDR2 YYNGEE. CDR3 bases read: TGTGCCAGCAGCCCCCGACAGGGCGAGGGAATGAGAGACGAG. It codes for CASSPRQGEGMRDE. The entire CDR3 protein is CASSPRQGEGMRDEQYF.

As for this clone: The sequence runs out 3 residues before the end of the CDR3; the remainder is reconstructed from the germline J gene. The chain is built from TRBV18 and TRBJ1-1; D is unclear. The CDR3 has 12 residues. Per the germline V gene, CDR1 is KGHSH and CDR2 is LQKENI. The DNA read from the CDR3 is TGTGCCAGCTCAGAGGGCTTAGATACG. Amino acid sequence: CASSEGLDT. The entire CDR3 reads CASSEGLDTAFF. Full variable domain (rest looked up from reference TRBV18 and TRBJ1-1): NAGVMQNPRHLVRRRGQEARLRCSPMKGHSHVYWYRQLPEEGLKFMVYLQKENIIDESGMPKERFSAEFPKEGPSILRIQQVVRGDSAAYFCASSEGLDTAFFGQGTRLTVV.

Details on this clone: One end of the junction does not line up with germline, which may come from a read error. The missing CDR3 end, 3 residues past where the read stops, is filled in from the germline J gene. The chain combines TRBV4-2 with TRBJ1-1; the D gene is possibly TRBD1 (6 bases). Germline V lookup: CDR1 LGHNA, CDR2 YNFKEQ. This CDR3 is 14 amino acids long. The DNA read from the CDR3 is TGCGCCAGCAGCCAAGATCTTTCCGGGACAGAA. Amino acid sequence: CASSQDLSGTE. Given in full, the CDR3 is CASSQDLSGTEAFF.

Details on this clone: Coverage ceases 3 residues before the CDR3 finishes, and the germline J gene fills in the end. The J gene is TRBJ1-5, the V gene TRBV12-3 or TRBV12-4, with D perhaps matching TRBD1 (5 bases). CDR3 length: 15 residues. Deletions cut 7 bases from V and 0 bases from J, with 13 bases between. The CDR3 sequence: CASTGGGGSNQPQHF. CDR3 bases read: TGTGCCAGCACCGGGGGGGGTGGTAGCAATCAGCCC.

The CDR3 DNA, read in part, is TGTGCCAGCGGGGCGAATGACCTTGAA. It translates to CASGANDLE. The entire CDR3 protein is CASGANDLEAFF. V and J are TRBV7-9 and TRBJ1-1, with TRBD1 as a possible D gene (5 bases). The read terminates 3 residues ahead of where the CDR3 ends, so the germline J gene completes it. CDR3 length equals 12 residues. The germline V gene has CDR1 SEHNR and CDR2 FQNEAQ (reference sequence). The V end lost 8 bases, the J end lost 7 bases, and 14 bases lay between the germline ends.

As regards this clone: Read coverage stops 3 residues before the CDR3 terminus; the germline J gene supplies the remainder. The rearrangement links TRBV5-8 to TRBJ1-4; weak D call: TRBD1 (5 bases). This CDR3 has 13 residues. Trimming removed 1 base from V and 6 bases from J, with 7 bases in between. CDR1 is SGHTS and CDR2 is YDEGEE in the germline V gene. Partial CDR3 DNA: TGTGCCAGCAGCTTGTGGGGGGATGAAAAA. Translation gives CASSLWGDEK. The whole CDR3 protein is CASSLWGDEKLFF.